This paragraph reports one TCR beta chain. The antigen remains unidentified. The data belong to a study of T cells after yellow fever vaccination. Whole-study context: Fractions with few cells were prepared using SMART-Seq v4 Ultra Low Input.

The study, taken as a whole, reports: Any FACS-sorted repertoire could hold abundant clonotypes that contaminate it from the bulk population.

TCR cDNA was made by 5'RACE template switching, adding a universal primer site and UMIs. TCRdb processed the 5' RACE reads anew with MiXCR; each CDR3 protein has one entry. The sample lists 550,000 or so distinct CDR3 sequences; 19% were seen once. V was cut by 0 bases and J by 3 bases, with 15 bases left in between. Germline loops: CDR1 SGHTA, CDR2 FQGNSA. The CDR3 consists of 16 residues. This TCR derives from a man aged 30-40 years who received the YFV17D yellow fever vaccine. The material was PBMCs, obtained 15 days after the yellow fever booster vaccination. The rearrangement uses TRBV7-2 and TRBJ2-7, with D tentatively TRBD2 (6 bases). The CDR3 DNA reads as TGTGCCAGCAGCTTAGCGCGGGGAAGGGGTATCTACGAGCAGTACTTC. It encodes CASSLARGRGIYEQYF.